This section outlines one TCR beta chain sequence together with its context. The target antigen is unknown. Profiled with immunoSEQ multiplex PCR; TCRdb holds only in-frame clones, not every one. Among hundreds of thousands of clones listed, over 90% were seen once. Time point noted: blood from clinic visit 5 months post-surgery; TSC patient then seizure free. Only cases whose brain tissue showed the highest T cell transcript signatures were sequenced. Before surgery, patients took at least one anti-epileptic drug. This specimen comes from a study of brain T cells in children with intractable seizures. The study's findings and limits: Viral specificity was inferred only from CDR3 similarity; HCMV serostatus was unknown.

Germline V gives CDR1 SEHNR, CDR2 FQNEAQ (reference sequence). V was cut by 4 bases and J by 1 base, with 11 bases left in between. This CDR3 is built from 14 residues. This sequence originates from a boy in the first two years of life with tuberous sclerosis and intractable seizures. The chain recombines TRBV7-9 with TRBJ2-7; no clear D. The starting material was peripheral blood, obtained less than 6 months after surgery. CDR3 sequence: CASSSRDLSYEQYF. CDR3 nucleotide sequence: TGTGCCAGCAGCTCCCGAGACCTTTCCTACGAGCAGTACTTC. The variable domain in full, with the rest retrieved from reference TRBV7-9 and TRBJ2-7, is DTGVSQNPRHKITKRGQNVTFRCDPISEHNRLYWYRQTLGQGPEFLTYFQNEAQLEKSRLLSDRFSAERPKGSFSTLEIQRTEQGDSAMYLCASSSRDLSYEQYFGPGTRLTVT.